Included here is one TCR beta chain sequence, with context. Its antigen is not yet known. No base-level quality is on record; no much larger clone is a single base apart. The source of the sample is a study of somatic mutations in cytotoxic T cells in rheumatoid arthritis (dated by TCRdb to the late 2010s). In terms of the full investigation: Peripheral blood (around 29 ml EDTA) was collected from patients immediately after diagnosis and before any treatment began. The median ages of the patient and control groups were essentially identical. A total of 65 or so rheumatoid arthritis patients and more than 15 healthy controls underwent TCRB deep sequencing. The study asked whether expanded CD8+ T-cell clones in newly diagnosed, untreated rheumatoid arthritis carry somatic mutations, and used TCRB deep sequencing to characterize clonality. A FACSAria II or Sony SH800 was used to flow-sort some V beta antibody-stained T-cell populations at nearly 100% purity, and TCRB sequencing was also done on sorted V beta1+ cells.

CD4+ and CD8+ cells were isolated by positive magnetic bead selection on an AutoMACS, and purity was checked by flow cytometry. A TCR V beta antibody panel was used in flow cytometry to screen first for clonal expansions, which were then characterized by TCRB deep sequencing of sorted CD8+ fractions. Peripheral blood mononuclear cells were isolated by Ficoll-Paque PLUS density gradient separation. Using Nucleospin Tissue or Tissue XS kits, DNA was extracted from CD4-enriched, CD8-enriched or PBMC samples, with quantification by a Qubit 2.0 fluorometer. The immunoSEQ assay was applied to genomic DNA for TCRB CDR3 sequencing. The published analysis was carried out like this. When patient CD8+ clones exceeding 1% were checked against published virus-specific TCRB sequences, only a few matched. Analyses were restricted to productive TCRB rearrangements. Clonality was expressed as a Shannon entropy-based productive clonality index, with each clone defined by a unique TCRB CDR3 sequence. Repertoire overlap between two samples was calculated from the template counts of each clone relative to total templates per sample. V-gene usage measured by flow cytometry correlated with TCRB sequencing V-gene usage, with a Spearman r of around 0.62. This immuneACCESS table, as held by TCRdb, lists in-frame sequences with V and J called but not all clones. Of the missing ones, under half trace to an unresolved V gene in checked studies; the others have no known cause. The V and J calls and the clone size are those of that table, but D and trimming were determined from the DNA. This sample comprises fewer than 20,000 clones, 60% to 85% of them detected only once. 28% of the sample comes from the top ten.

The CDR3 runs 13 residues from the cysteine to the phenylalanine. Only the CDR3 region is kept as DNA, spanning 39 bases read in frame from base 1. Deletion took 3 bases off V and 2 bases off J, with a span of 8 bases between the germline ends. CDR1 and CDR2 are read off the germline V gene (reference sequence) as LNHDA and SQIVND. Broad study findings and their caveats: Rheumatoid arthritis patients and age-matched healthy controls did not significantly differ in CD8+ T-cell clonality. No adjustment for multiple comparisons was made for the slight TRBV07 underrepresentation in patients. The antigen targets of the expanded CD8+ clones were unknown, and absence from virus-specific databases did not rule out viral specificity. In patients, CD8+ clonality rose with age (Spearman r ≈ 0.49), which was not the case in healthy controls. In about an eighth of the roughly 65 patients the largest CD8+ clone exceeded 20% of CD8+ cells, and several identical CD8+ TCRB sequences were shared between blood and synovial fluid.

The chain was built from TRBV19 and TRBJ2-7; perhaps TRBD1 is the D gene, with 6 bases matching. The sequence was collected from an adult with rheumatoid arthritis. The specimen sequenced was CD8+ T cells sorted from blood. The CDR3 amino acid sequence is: CASSISGAYEQYF. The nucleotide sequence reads TGTGCCAGTAGTATTTCAGGGGCCTACGAGCAGTACTTC.